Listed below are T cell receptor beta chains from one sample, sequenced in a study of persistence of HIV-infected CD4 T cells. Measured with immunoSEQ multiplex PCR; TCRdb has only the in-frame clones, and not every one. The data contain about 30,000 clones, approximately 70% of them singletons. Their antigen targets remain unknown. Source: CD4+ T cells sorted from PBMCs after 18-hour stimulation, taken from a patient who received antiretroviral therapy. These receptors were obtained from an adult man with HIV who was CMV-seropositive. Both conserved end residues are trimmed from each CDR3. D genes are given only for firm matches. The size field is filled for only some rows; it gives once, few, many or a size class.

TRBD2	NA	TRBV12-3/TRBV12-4	ASNVGRGTQY
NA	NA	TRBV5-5	ASSTGDTQY
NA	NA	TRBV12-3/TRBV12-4	ASSLREYGYT
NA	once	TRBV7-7	ASSLEVSSYNEQF
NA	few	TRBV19	ASSITVGRQGIGAGELF
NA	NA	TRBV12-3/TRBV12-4	ASSLGADTQY
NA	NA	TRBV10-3	AISLSAGLVDEQY
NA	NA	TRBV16	ASSQWTVNQPQH
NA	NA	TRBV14	ASSPHRSRNPSTDTQY
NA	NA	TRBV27	ASKRQVDSYEQY
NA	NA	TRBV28	ASTPTRGAHEQY
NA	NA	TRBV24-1	ATSDLRSKDTQY
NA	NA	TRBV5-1	ASSLQGRSSDEQY
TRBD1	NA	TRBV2	ASNRGRQETQY
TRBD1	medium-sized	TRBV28	ASRLPTGTSTEAF
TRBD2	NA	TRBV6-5	ASAGGGSSYEQY
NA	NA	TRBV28	ASSPPRAGGRRVDEQY
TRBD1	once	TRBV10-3	AISEGQGGTGELF
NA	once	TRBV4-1	ASSQLGGRDGNTIY
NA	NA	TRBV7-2	ASSLVSSGHNEQF
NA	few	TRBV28	ASSLDSSFNSPLH
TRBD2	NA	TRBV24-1	ATSDSGTTYNEQF
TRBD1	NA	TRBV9	ASSVDCTDRGVSRTNEKLF
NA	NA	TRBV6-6	ASSYSKIRDHQPQH
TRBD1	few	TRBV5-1	ASREGDRANQPQH
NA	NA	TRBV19	ASSFGREKLF
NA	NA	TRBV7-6	ASSQGAGLNNEQF
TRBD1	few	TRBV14	ASSPHRDRSGNTIY
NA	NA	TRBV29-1	SVLGEFDGYT
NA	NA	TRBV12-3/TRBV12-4	ASSLKSGSPLH
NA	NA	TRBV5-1	ASGAVEASTDTQY
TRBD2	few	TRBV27	ASSLSTLRGGDEQF
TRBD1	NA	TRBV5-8	ASSPRDRVVSGNTIY
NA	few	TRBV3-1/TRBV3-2	ASSQGSRTTDTQY
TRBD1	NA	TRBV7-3	ASSKGGPGELF
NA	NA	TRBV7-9	ASGPSVLGETQY
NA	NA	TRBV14	ASSQTHGPPADTQY
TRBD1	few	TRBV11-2	ASSVGQGRVAYGYT
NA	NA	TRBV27	ASSLWGQPQH
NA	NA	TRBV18	ASSPPTEGRRTGELF
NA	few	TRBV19	ASSILGRPAGAQPQH
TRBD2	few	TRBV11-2	ASSPRPGTSTRSYNEQF
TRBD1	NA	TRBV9	ASSVGGLQGDYGYT
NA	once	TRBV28	ASSPGGVLSNQPQH
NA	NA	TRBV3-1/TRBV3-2	ASSQAQGNTEAF
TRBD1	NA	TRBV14	ASSPDRGLAGANVLT
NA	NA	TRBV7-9	ASSSFSSTRETQY
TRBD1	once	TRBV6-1	ASSEAPGGRTGPEKLF
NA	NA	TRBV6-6	ASSPRVLGGTGSNQPQH
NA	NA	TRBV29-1	SVGRGNEKLF
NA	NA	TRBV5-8	ASTHRDGGEAF
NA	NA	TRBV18	ASSPRGGTGTEAF
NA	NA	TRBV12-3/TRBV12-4	ASSPMNEQF
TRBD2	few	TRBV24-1	ATSEASGGRTDTQY
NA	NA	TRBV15	ATSRELSSYNEQF